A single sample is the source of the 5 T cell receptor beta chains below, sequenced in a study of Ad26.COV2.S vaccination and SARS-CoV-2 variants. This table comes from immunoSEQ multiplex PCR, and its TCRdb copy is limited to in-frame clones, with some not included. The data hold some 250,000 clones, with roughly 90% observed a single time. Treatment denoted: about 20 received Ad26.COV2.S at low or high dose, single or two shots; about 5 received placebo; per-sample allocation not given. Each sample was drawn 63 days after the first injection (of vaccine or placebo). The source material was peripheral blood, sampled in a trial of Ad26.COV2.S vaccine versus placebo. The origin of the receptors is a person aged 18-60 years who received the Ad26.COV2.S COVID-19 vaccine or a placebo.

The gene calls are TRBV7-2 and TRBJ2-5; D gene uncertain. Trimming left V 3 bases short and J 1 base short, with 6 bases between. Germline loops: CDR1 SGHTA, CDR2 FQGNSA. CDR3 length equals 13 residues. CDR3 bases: TGTGCCAGCAGCTTGCGAACCCAAGAGACCCAGTACTTC. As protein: CASSLRTQETQYF.

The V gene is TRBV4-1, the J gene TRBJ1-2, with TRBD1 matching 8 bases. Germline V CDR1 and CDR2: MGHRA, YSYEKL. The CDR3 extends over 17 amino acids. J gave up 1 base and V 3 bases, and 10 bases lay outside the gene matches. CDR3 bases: TGCGCCAGCAGCCAGCCGGGACAGGTTCGCCTTAACTATGGCTACACCTTC. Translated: CASSQPGQVRLNYGYTF.

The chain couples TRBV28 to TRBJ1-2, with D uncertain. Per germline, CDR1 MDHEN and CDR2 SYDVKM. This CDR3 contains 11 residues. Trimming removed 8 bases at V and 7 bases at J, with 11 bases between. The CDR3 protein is CASGLSGGYTF. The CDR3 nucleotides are TGTGCCAGCGGACTATCCGGTGGCTACACCTTC.

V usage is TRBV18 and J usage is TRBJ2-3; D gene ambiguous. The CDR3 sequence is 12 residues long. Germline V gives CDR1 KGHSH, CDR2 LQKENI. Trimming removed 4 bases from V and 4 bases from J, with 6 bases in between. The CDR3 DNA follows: TGTGCCAGCTCACTTCCAGCAGATACGCAGTATTTT. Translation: CASSLPADTQYF.

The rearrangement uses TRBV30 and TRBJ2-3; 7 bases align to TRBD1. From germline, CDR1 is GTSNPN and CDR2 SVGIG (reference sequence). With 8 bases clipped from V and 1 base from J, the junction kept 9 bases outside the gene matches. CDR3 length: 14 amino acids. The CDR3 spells CAVTRGLGTDTQYF. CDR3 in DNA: TGTGCCGTGACGAGGGGGCTCGGCACAGATACGCAGTATTTT. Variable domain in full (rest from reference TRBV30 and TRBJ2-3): SQTIHQWPATLVQPVGSPLSLECTVEGTSNPNLYWYRQAAGRGLQLLFYSVGIGQISSEVPQNLSASRPQDRQFILSSKKLLLSDSGFYLCAVTRGLGTDTQYFGPGTRLTVL.